This is a list of T cell receptor beta chains from one sample in a study of blood T cell repertoires in COVID-19. The table came from immunoSEQ multiplex PCR; TCRdb's copy has only in-frame clones and leaves some out. The table records around 190,000 clones, around 77% of them present only once. The sample taken for sequencing was peripheral blood. The receptors were gathered from a man aged 65 to 79 with active or convalescent COVID-19. Each CDR3 is given with its conserved first and last residue. The D gene is left open where the match is weak.

v_call	cdr3_length	d_call	j_call	cdr3_nt	cdr3_aa
TRBV6-6	13	TRBD2	TRBJ2-5	TGTGCCAGCAGATTAGCGGGAGAAGAGACCCAGTACTTC	CASRLAGEETQYF
TRBV12-3/TRBV12-4	13	.	TRBJ1-1	TGTGCCAGCAGTTTATCCGCGGCCACTGAAGCTTTCTTT	CASSLSAATEAFF
TRBV21-1	18	.	TRBJ2-2	TGTGCCAGCAGCAAAGAAGGGGAGCGGGAGCTCTACACCGGGGAGCTGTTTTTT	CASSKEGERELYTGELFF
TRBV7-3	13	.	TRBJ1-1	TGTGCCAGCAGCTCGGGACTTTCTACTGAAGCTTTCTTT	CASSSGLSTEAFF
TRBV25-1	18	TRBD2	TRBJ2-2	TGTGCCAGCAGCCCACTAGCGGGGGGGCCTTTATCGACCGGGGAGCTGTTTTTT	CASSPLAGGPLSTGELFF
TRBV3-1/TRBV3-2	18	TRBD1	TRBJ1-1	TGTGCCAGCAGCCAAGGCCCTCACAGGGGTGGGATGAACACTGAAGCTTTCTTT	CASSQGPHRGGMNTEAFF
TRBV9	16	.	TRBJ2-1	TGTGCCAGCAGCCCCTCTAGGGGGGGTGGGGGTAATGAGCAGTTCTTC	CASSPSRGGGGNEQFF
TRBV5-1	14	.	TRBJ2-1	TGCGCCAGCAGCTTGGTTGGCGGCTACAATGAGCAGTTCTTC	CASSLVGGYNEQFF
TRBV15	17	.	TRBJ2-2	TGTGCCACCAGCCTGGGGACACCCGGTGCGGGCACCGGGGAGCTGTTTTTT	CATSLGTPGAGTGELFF
TRBV7-9	15	.	TRBJ1-1	TGTGCCAGCAGCTTAGAGGCAGGGATGAACACTGAAGCTTTCTTT	CASSLEAGMNTEAFF